The 21 T cell receptor beta chains given below trace back to one sample, sequenced in a study of blood T cells in healthy people across ages. A second PCR of about 7 to 12 cycles used a sample-barcoded 5' primer and a J-beta primer mix. TCRdb analysed the 5' RACE reads with MiXCR anew, one entry per CDR3 protein. The top ten hold roughly a fifth of the sample, which has about a million distinct CDR3 sequences, about 53% seen once. Sequenced material: blood. These receptors came from a woman aged 55-70 years in good health.

The chain joins TRBV29-1 to TRBJ2-5; 10 bases agree with TRBD2. The CDR3 has 14 residues. With 4 bases clipped from V and 11 bases from J, the junction kept 13 bases outside the gene matches. CDR1 is SQVTM and CDR2 is ANQGSEA in the germline V gene. CDR3 DNA sequence: TGCAGCGTTGCAGCGGGAGGGTTTAGCGATGAGCAGTACTTC. Encoded protein: CSVAAGGFSDEQYF.

This clonotype was seen only once. The chain carries TRBV2 and TRBJ1-6, with 9 bases fitting TRBD1. Trimming cost V 7 bases and J 8 bases; bases outside gene matches: 6. This CDR3 is built from 14 residues. Germline CDR1 reads SNHLY; CDR2 reads FYNNEI. The CDR3 DNA reads as TGTGCCAGCAAAGGACAGGGGCGTCATTCACCCCTCCACTTT. It is translated as CASKGQGRHSPLHF.

This clonotype has just one count. The gene calls are TRBV25-1 and TRBJ2-3, with TRBD2 matching 12 bases. From germline, CDR1 is MGHDK and CDR2 SYGVNS. V gave up 2 bases and J gave up 5 bases; unmatched junction bases: 5. The CDR3 has 16 residues. This chain's CDR3 is CASSELGTSGLDTQYF. The CDR3 DNA follows: TGTGCCAGCAGTGAACTAGGGACTAGCGGGTTAGATACGCAGTATTTT.

The table lists this clonotype with a few counts. The chain is built from TRBV7-2 and TRBJ2-7, with TRBD1 identical over 7 bases. CDR3 size: 17 residues. Trimming at V came to 1 base and at J to 0 bases, leaving 9 bases not matched to a gene. Germline-derived CDR1 and CDR2 are SGHTA and FQGNSA. The DNA of the CDR3 is TGTGCCAGCAGCTTAGGCTCCCGGGACAGAAGCTCCTACGAGCAGTACTTC. Its protein product is CASSLGSRDRSSYEQYF.

This clonotype was picked up a small number of times. This chain connects TRBV2 to TRBJ2-7; 10 nucleotides align to TRBD2. V was pared by 7 bases and J by 3 bases, with 9 bases of the junction left unmatched. CDR3 size: 15 residues. Germline-derived CDR1 and CDR2 are SNHLY and FYNNEI. CDR3 loop: CASKNGEREGYEQYF. CDR3 nucleotide sequence: TGTGCCAGCAAAAACGGAGAGCGGGAGGGCTACGAGCAGTACTTC.

This clonotype was found once. A junction end diverges from the germline sequence, so it may reflect a read error. The chain has TRBV4-1 and TRBJ2-1; D is possibly TRBD2 (5 bases). Per germline, CDR1 MGHRA and CDR2 YSYEKL. This CDR3 has 16 residues. The CDR3 DNA follows: TGCGCCAGCAGCCACGGTAGCGCGTTCTCCCACAATGAGCAGTTCTTC. Amino acid sequence: CASSHGSAFSHNEQFF.

V usage is TRBV5-1 and J usage is TRBJ2-1; 7 nucleotides agree with TRBD2. J was trimmed by 7 bases and V by 3 bases; bases with no gene match: 1. Germline V gene sequence: CDR1 SGHRS, CDR2 YFSETQ. This CDR3 has 12 residues. CDR3 protein: CASSWTRNEQFF. The CDR3 DNA reads TGCGCCAGCAGCTGGACTAGGAATGAGCAGTTCTTC.

The chain is built from TRBV7-2 and TRBJ2-3; 9 nucleotides line up with TRBD2. V was clipped by 8 bases and J by 6 bases; unmatched bases: 9. Per the germline V gene, CDR1 is SGHTA and CDR2 is FQGNSA. The CDR3 length is 14 residues. The DNA for the CDR3 is TGTGCCAGCGCGGTAGCGGGAGAGGCGGATACGCAGTATTTT. Amino acid sequence: CASAVAGEADTQYF.

The rearrangement joins TRBV28 to TRBJ2-3, with TRBD2 matching over 7 bases. The J segment lost 2 bases and the V segment lost 4 bases, leaving 6 bases of the junction unmatched. The CDR3 sequence is 15 residues long. The germline V gene encodes CDR1 MDHEN and CDR2 SYDVKM. CDR3 in DNA: TGTGCCAGCAGTTCCCGCGGGGGACCCACAGATACGCAGTATTTT. Translation gives CASSSRGGPTDTQYF. Full variable domain (remainder filled in from reference TRBV28 and TRBJ2-3): DVKVTQSSRYLVKRTGEKVFLECVQDMDHENMFWYRQDPGLGLRLIYFSYDVKMKEKGDIPEGYSVSREKKERFSLILESASTNQTSMYLCASSSRGGPTDTQYFGPGTRLTVL.

The rearrangement uses TRBV27 and TRBJ2-1; D is possibly TRBD1 (5 bases). Trimming shortened V by 5 bases and J by 12 bases, and 17 bases separated the two germline ends. This CDR3 region has 13 residues. CDR1 is MNHEY and CDR2 is SMNVEV in the germline V gene (reference sequence). The CDR3 protein is CASSPSGSTGQFF. The CDR3 DNA sequence: TGTGCCAGCAGTCCGTCCGGATCAACAGGGCAGTTCTTC.

The V call is TRBV28, the J call TRBJ1-2; D possibly corresponds to TRBD1 (5 bases). The length of the CDR3 is 15 residues. CDR1 and CDR2 (germline): MDHEN, SYDVKM. The V end was cut by 2 bases, the J end by 0 bases, with 10 bases between. The CDR3, as DNA: TGTGCCAGCAGTTTAGCGGGGGGGGCTAACTATGGCTACACCTTC. Protein: CASSLAGGANYGYTF.

CDR3 DNA sequence: TGCAGTGCTAGAGTTGGGAGACTAGCGGGAAGGGCGGAGACCCAGTACTTC. Protein sequence: CSARVGRLAGRAETQYF. This chain joins TRBV20-1 and TRBJ2-5, with TRBD2 matching 11 bases. The CDR3 covers 17 residues. Trimming at V came to 1 base and at J to 5 bases, leaving 12 bases not matched to a gene. CDR1 is DFQATT, CDR2 SNEGSKA, per germline (reference sequence).

The chain couples TRBV28 to TRBJ2-7; TRBD1 is a possible D gene (6 bases). The CDR3 is 13 amino acids. Trimming pared 7 bases from V and 2 bases from J, leaving 12 bases between. Germline CDR1 MDHEN, CDR2 SYDVKM. The CDR3, as DNA: TGTGCCAGCAATCGACAGGCCGCCTACGAGCAGTACTTC. Translation: CASNRQAAYEQYF.

The chain uses TRBV4-1 and TRBJ1-6; D is unclear. V was cut by 6 bases and J by 9 bases, with 15 bases left in between. The CDR3 runs 14 residues. Germline lookup yields CDR1 MGHRA and CDR2 YSYEKL. The CDR3 sequence is CASRPDGLSSPLHF. DNA for the CDR3: TGCGCCAGCAGACCGGACGGACTAAGTTCACCCCTCCACTTT.

The V and J genes are TRBV20-1 and TRBJ1-5; D is possibly TRBD1 (6 bases). This CDR3 is 12 amino acids long. Trimming shortened V by 6 bases and J by 4 bases, and 10 bases separated the two germline ends. Germline V CDR1 and CDR2: DFQATT, SNEGSKA (reference sequence). In DNA form, the CDR3 reads TGCAGTGCAACGCAGGGGAATCAGCCCCAGCATTTT. Its protein product is CSATQGNQPQHF.

The J gene is TRBJ2-3, the V gene TRBV7-6; perhaps TRBD2 as D (6 bases). CDR3 length: 15 residues. The V gene's germline CDR1 is SGHVS and CDR2 FNYEAQ. V was clipped by 0 bases and J by 4 bases, with 11 bases between them. This chain's CDR3 is CASSLALAGPDTQYF. The CDR3 DNA reads as TGTGCCAGCAGCTTAGCGCTGGCGGGACCAGATACGCAGTATTTT.

This clonotype was detected a few times. This chain links TRBV7-9 with TRBJ2-1; 11 positions agree with TRBD2. Germline V lookup: CDR1 SEHNR, CDR2 FQNEAQ (reference sequence). V gave up 1 base and J gave up 1 base; unmatched junction bases: 3. The CDR3 length is 17 residues. CDR3 in amino acids: CASSLGSGGGSYNEQFF. In nucleotides, the CDR3 is TGTGCCAGCAGCTTAGGTAGCGGGGGGGGGTCCTACAATGAGCAGTTCTTC.

This chain joins TRBV3-1 and TRBJ2-1; TRBD2 aligns across 7 bases. This CDR3 contains 18 residues. V dropped 5 bases and J dropped 4; count of bases not matched to a gene: 17. The germline V gene has CDR1 LGHDT and CDR2 YNNKEL (reference sequence). This chain's CDR3 is CASSYKHLAETEYNEQFF. DNA of the CDR3: TGTGCCAGCAGCTACAAACATCTAGCGGAGACAGAATACAATGAGCAGTTCTTC.

V usage is TRBV15 and J usage is TRBJ2-7, with D possibly TRBD1 on 5 matching bases. Trimming left V 3 bases short and J 0 bases short, with 12 bases between. Germline values: CDR1 LNHNV, CDR2 YYDKDF (reference sequence). The CDR3 length is 15 residues. DNA for the CDR3: TGTGCCACCAGCAGCACAGGTTATCCCTCCTACGAGCAGTACTTC. Its protein product is CATSSTGYPSYEQYF.

The genes are TRBV19 and TRBJ2-7; a weak D match, TRBD1 (6 bases). Trimming removed 5 bases at V and 0 bases at J, with 11 bases between. This CDR3 has 14 amino acids. Germline-derived CDR1 and CDR2 are LNHDA and SQIVND (reference sequence). This CDR3 reads CASSGRGSSYEQYF. CDR3 nucleotide sequence: TGTGCCAGTAGTGGCAGGGGTAGCTCCTACGAGCAGTACTTC.

The gene calls are TRBV12-3 or TRBV12-4 and TRBJ2-4; 9 bases fit TRBD1. After removal of 5 bases from V and 6 bases from J, the junction contained 8 bases not matched to a gene. CDR3 size: 15 residues. The CDR3 bases are TGTGCCAGCAGTCCCGGGACAGGGCGTCTAAACATTCAGTACTTC. Translated: CASSPGTGRLNIQYF.